The 21 T cell receptor beta chains given below trace back to one sample, sequenced in a study of PD-L1 blockade in urothelial cancer. The method was immunoSEQ multiplex PCR; TCRdb's version includes in-frame clones alone and lacks a portion of them. The table includes tens of thousands of clones, 82% detected once. Documented time point: pretreatment peripheral blood. Sequenced here: PBMCs, sampled around atezolizumab (anti-PD-L1) treatment. Receptor source: a man in his 60s with urothelial cancer.

This chain connects TRBV7-2 to TRBJ2-5; 12 nucleotides match TRBD1. Trimming at V came to 5 bases and at J to 5 bases, leaving 9 bases not matched to a gene. Germline values: CDR1 SGHTA, CDR2 FQGNSA. The CDR3 contains 16 residues. CDR3 loop: CASSPGQGALWETQYF. The CDR3, as DNA: TGTGCCAGCAGCCCGGGACAGGGGGCGCTTTGGGAGACCCAGTACTTC.

The CDR3 here is CASSDPARGPPTDTQYF. DNA for the CDR3: TGCGCCAGCAGCGATCCGGCGAGGGGGCCTCCCACAGATACGCAGTATTTT. The rearrangement links TRBV4-1 to TRBJ2-3; the match to TRBD1 covers 7 bases. The V segment lost 5 bases and the J segment 2 bases; nucleotides outside the gene matches: 13. Per the germline V gene, CDR1 is MGHRA and CDR2 is YSYEKL. The CDR3 consists of 17 residues.

The CDR3 reads CASSLATGGFYEQYF. The CDR3 bases are TGTGCCAGCAGCTTAGCGACAGGGGGCTTTTACGAGCAGTACTTC. The V call is TRBV7-8, the J call TRBJ2-7; TRBD1 matches 10 bases. V shed 0 bases, J shed 4 bases, and the junction held 3 bases outside the gene matches. The CDR3 runs 15 residues. Germline values: CDR1 SGHVS, CDR2 FQNEAQ.

J is TRBJ2-7 and V is TRBV6-6; perhaps TRBD2 as D (5 bases). Deletions cut 7 bases from V and 0 bases from J, with 16 bases between. Germline lookup yields CDR1 MNHNY and CDR2 SVGAGI (reference sequence). This CDR3 is built from 15 residues. CDR3 sequence reads: CASTRTGLNSYEQYF. Written as DNA, the CDR3 is TGTGCCAGCACCAGGACTGGCCTGAACTCCTACGAGCAGTACTTC.

V and J are TRBV10-3 and TRBJ2-1; possibly TRBD2 for D (5 bases). From germline, CDR1 is ENHRY and CDR2 SYGVKD. Trimming left V 0 bases short and J 9 bases short, with 18 bases between. The CDR3 length is 16 residues. In DNA, the CDR3 is TGTGCCATCAGTGAGTCGCCGACACCCCAAGGAGGTGAGCAGTTCTTC. Protein product: CAISESPTPQGGEQFF.

The rearrangement uses TRBV5-6 and TRBJ2-4, with TRBD2 matching over 10 bases. After removal of 4 bases from V and 5 bases from J, the junction contained 18 bases not matched to a gene. The CDR3 extends over 19 amino acids. Germline assignment: CDR1 SGHDT and CDR2 YYEEEE. This CDR3 is CASSPGLARGLVPQNIQYF. CDR3 DNA sequence: TGTGCCAGCAGCCCGGGACTAGCGAGAGGTTTAGTCCCCCAAAACATTCAGTACTTC.

The V and J genes are TRBV6-1 and TRBJ1-2, with 9 nucleotides matching TRBD1. The J segment lost 5 bases and the V segment lost 9 bases, leaving 13 bases of the junction unmatched. From germline, CDR1 is MNHNS and CDR2 SASEGT. This CDR3 is built from 15 residues. CDR3 bases: TGTGCCAGTCGACGGATGACCGGGACAGGGTATGGCTACACCTTC. It specifies CASRRMTGTGYGYTF.

The chain is built from TRBV5-6 and TRBJ1-5; 8 bases are a match to TRBD1. The CDR3 is 15 amino acids. Losses at the gene ends were 4 bases for V and 5 bases for J; bases not matched to a gene: 8. CDR1 is SGHDT and CDR2 is YYEEEE in the germline V gene. The CDR3 is CASSHYGQGYQPQHF. For the CDR3, the DNA is TGTGCCAGCAGCCATTACGGACAGGGTTATCAGCCCCAGCATTTT.

This chain joins TRBV6-5 and TRBJ1-2; possible D gene TRBD1, 5 bases. This CDR3 has 12 residues. Germline assignment: CDR1 MNHEY and CDR2 SVGAGI. Trimming took 5 bases from V and 9 from J, leaving 13 bases between them. This CDR3 is CASSNRGGSYTF. In DNA, the CDR3 is TGTGCCAGCAGTAATAGGGGTGGGAGCTACACCTTC.

The J gene is TRBJ1-4, the V gene TRBV5-1; TRBD1 aligns across 8 bases. Trimming took 4 bases from V and 7 from J; bases not matched to a gene: 9. The V gene's germline CDR1 is SGHRS and CDR2 YFSETQ. The CDR3 is 15 amino acids. CDR3 nucleotide sequence: TGCGCCAGCAGCAATGACAGGGGATCGACTGAAAAACTGTTTTTT. Its protein is CASSNDRGSTEKLFF.

This clone was observed a few times. The identical CDR3 is also encoded by other nucleotide sequences in the sample. The chain recombines TRBV6-8 with TRBJ2-7, with D perhaps TRBD1 or TRBD2 (5 bases each). Germline V gene data show CDR1 as MNHGY and CDR2 as SAAAGT. The CDR3 has 13 residues. The ends were cut back, 6 bases at V and 4 bases at J, with 13 bases in the middle. The CDR3 nucleotides read TGTGCCAGCAGGTACGGGGCGGCATACGAGCAGTACTTC. Its protein product is CASRYGAAYEQYF.

The J gene is TRBJ1-6, the V gene TRBV5-1; TRBD1 is a possible D gene (6 bases). Trimming took 2 bases from V and 5 from J, leaving 11 bases between them. The CDR3 spans 15 residues. CDR1 SGHRS and CDR2 YFSETQ come from the germline V gene. CDR3 nucleotides: TGCGCCAGCAGCTTTTCCAGGGGTAATAATTCACCCCTCCACTTT. Its protein product is CASSFSRGNNSPLHF.

This clone has just a few counts. The V gene is TRBV4-2, the J gene TRBJ1-6; D is possibly TRBD1 (6 bases). The length of the CDR3 is 15 residues. Germline CDR1 and CDR2: LGHNA and YNFKEQ. The ends were cut back, 0 bases at V and 9 bases at J, with 12 bases in the middle. In DNA form, the CDR3 reads TGTGCCAGCAGCCAAGAAGGGGGGGGTGGTTCACCCCTCCACTTT. Translating it yields CASSQEGGGGSPLHF.

CDR3 loop: CASSIGTGGSYEQYF. The CDR3 DNA follows: TGTGCCAGTAGTATAGGGACAGGGGGCTCCTACGAGCAGTACTTC. J is TRBJ2-7 and V is TRBV19, with TRBD1 identical over 10 bases. The V segment lost 1 base and the J segment 0 bases; nucleotides outside the gene matches: 0. CDR3 length: 15 amino acids. Germline CDR1 reads LNHDA; CDR2 reads SQIVND (reference sequence).

This chain uses TRBV30 with TRBJ2-4, with TRBD2 identical over 8 bases. This CDR3 comprises 15 residues. Unmatched junction bases numbered 10, after V lost 1 base and J lost 8 bases. Germline values: CDR1 GTSNPN, CDR2 SVGIG (reference sequence). CDR3 nucleotide sequence: TGTGCCTGGAGTGAGGATGCGGGGGGAAGAGACATTCAGTACTTC. As protein: CAWSEDAGGRDIQYF.

The CDR3 DNA is TGTGCCAGCAGAGGGACTGCTAACTATGGCTACACCTTC. Its protein is CASRGTANYGYTF. The chain links TRBV4-2 to TRBJ1-2; D is perhaps TRBD1 (5 bases). V lost 6 bases, J lost 0 bases, and 8 bases lay in between. Germline CDR1 LGHNA, CDR2 YNFKEQ. The CDR3 consists of 13 residues.

The chain recombines TRBV7-9 with TRBJ1-6; tentative D call: TRBD1 (5 bases). The germline CDR1 and CDR2 sequences are SEHNR and FQNEAQ (reference sequence). Between the trimmed V and J ends, which lost 6 bases and 8 bases, there was a span of 11 bases. The CDR3 consists of 13 residues. The CDR3 sequence: CASRAGLDSPLHF. The DNA for the CDR3 is TGTGCCAGCAGAGCGGGGCTTGATTCACCCCTCCACTTT.

This clone was recorded only once. The chain carries TRBV5-1 and TRBJ2-5; 8 bases match TRBD2. Germline trimming cut 0 bases from V and 9 bases from J; bases unmatched to any gene: 13. The length of the CDR3 is 16 residues. CDR1 and CDR2 from the germline V gene are SGHRS and YFSETQ. The CDR3 coding sequence is TGCGCCAGCAGCTTGGATTTGCGGGGGGCCTCCGGGGCCCAGTACTTC. Translation gives CASSLDLRGASGAQYF.

The rearrangement links TRBV19 to TRBJ1-5, with a weak D call TRBD1 (6 bases). Germline V CDR1 and CDR2: LNHDA, SQIVND (reference sequence). V was pared by 7 bases and J by 7 bases, with 11 bases between. There are 12 residues in the CDR3. CDR3 bases: TGTGCCAGTAACAGGGAAGGACAGCCCCAGCATTTT. This codes for CASNREGQPQHF.

This chain connects TRBV6-6 to TRBJ2-3; 8 nucleotides line up with TRBD2. J was trimmed by 1 base and V by 8 bases; bases with no gene match: 8. Per germline, CDR1 MNHNY and CDR2 SVGAGI (reference sequence). The CDR3 is 15 amino acids. CDR3 nucleotide sequence: TGTGCCAGCGCTGAGCGGGGGAGTGGCACAGATACGCAGTATTTT. Amino acid sequence: CASAERGSGTDTQYF.

The rearrangement joins TRBV27 to TRBJ2-3; D is perhaps TRBD1 (6 bases). The CDR3 consists of 14 residues. Trimming removed 6 bases at V and 2 bases at J, with 12 bases between. The germline V gene has CDR1 MNHEY and CDR2 SMNVEV (reference sequence). CDR3 in amino acids: CASRTTGPTDTQYF. The DNA for the CDR3 is TGTGCCAGCAGAACTACAGGGCCCACAGATACGCAGTATTTT.